This entry lists 19 T cell receptor beta chains sequenced from one sample in a study of a mutant IDH1 vaccine in newly diagnosed glioma. TCRdb's table, derived via immunoSEQ multiplex PCR, lists solely in-frame clones and lacks some. The profile covers about 69,000 clones, with 85% to 90% appearing a single time and 1.5% to 2.5% taken by the ten largest. Documented time point: week 35, safety follow-up. The content of each vaccine dose was 300 ug of mutant IDH1 20-mer peptide, and topical imiquimod accompanied it. These TCRs are of unknown antigen specificity. This sample comprised PBMCs, obtained from a glioma patient whose treatment included an IDH1 peptide vaccine. These TCRs come from a man aged 25 to 40 with glioma.

CDR3 residues: CASSSKLQGPYNSPLHF. CDR3 DNA: TGTGCCAGCAGCTCGAAATTACAGGGGCCCTATAATTCACCCCTCCACTTT. The chain has TRBV5-5 and TRBJ1-6, with 7 bases identical to TRBD1. The CDR3 contains 17 residues. Germline V gene data show CDR1 as SGHKS and CDR2 as YYEKEE (reference sequence). V was pared by 3 bases and J by 2 bases, with 8 bases of the junction left unmatched.

V is TRBV2 and J is TRBJ1-1; D gene ambiguous. Trimming removed 6 bases from V and 0 bases from J, with 11 bases in between. Germline V CDR1 and CDR2: SNHLY, FYNNEI. This CDR3 is built from 14 residues. This CDR3 reads CASRSSGVNTEAFF. DNA for the CDR3: TGTGCCAGCAGATCATCGGGAGTGAACACTGAAGCTTTCTTT.

This clone was detected only once. The chain uses TRBV10-1 and TRBJ1-2; weak D call: TRBD1 (5 bases). The CDR3 is 13 residues long. Deletions cut 4 bases from V and 2 bases from J, with 8 bases between. Germline V gene lookup returns CDR1 WNHNN and CDR2 SYGVQD (reference sequence). CDR3 DNA: TGCGCCAGCAGTGCAGCAGGGAACTATGGCTACACCTTC. Translating gives CASSAAGNYGYTF.

The chain couples TRBV5-1 to TRBJ2-2, with D maybe TRBD1 (7 bases). Deletions cut 4 bases from V and 2 bases from J, with 15 bases between. The CDR3 loop spans 16 amino acids. Germline V lookup: CDR1 SGHRS, CDR2 YFSETQ. This CDR3 is CASSPRQGGNTGELFF. The CDR3 DNA sequence: TGCGCCAGCAGCCCCCGACAGGGAGGAAACACCGGGGAGCTGTTTTTT.

V is TRBV4-1 and J is TRBJ1-4; maybe TRBD1 (5 bases). The CDR3 consists of 14 residues. The germline gives CDR1 MGHRA, CDR2 YSYEKL. Trimming stripped 4 bases from V and 5 bases from J, with 11 bases between. The CDR3, as DNA: TGCGCCAGCAGCCGCAGGGAGCCAAATGAAAAACTGTTTTTT. Amino acid sequence: CASSRREPNEKLFF.

V and J are TRBV6-5 and TRBJ1-2; D is unresolved. Germline V lookup: CDR1 MNHEY, CDR2 SVGAGI. The CDR3 loop spans 15 amino acids. The ends were cut back, 3 bases at V and 0 bases at J, with 11 bases in the middle. In DNA, the CDR3 is TGTGCCAGCAGTTATGGAGCCCTGGCTAACTATGGCTACACCTTC. Protein: CASSYGALANYGYTF.

This chain links TRBV5-1 with TRBJ1-2; D is ambiguous. The CDR3 runs to 15 residues. V dropped 4 bases and J dropped 0 bases, with 13 bases sitting between them. CDR1 is SGHRS and CDR2 is YFSETQ in the germline V gene. This CDR3 is CASSRTIQANYGYTF. The CDR3 DNA is TGCGCCAGCAGCCGCACGATCCAAGCTAACTATGGCTACACCTTC.

The V gene is TRBV5-6, the J gene TRBJ2-5, with TRBD2 identical over 9 bases. V dropped 4 bases and J dropped 2; count of bases not matched to a gene: 6. Germline CDR1 and CDR2: SGHDT and YYEEEE. CDR3 size: 15 residues. The CDR3 bases are TGTGCCAGCAGCGGAGTTAGCGGGGGACAAGAGACCCAGTACTTC. The encoded protein is CASSGVSGGQETQYF. Looking up the rest from reference TRBV5-6 and TRBJ2-5 gives the full variable domain: DAGVTQSPTHLIKTRGQQVTLRCSPKSGHDTVSWYQQALGQGPQFIFQYYEEEERQRGNFPDRFSGHQFPNYSSELNVNALLLGDSALYLCASSGVSGGQETQYFGPGTRLLVL.

This clone was picked up one time. The chain combines TRBV7-8 with TRBJ2-7; 7 nucleotides align to TRBD2. The trim removed 5 bases at V and 5 bases at J, leaving 12 bases unmatched. Germline CDR1 and CDR2: SGHVS and FQNEAQ. CDR3 length equals 15 residues. The CDR3 spells CASSPEGTIVHEQYF. CDR3 coding DNA: TGTGCCAGCAGCCCAGAAGGGACTATAGTCCACGAGCAGTACTTC.

V and J are TRBV7-8 and TRBJ2-2; D gene uncertain. The germline V gene has CDR1 SGHVS and CDR2 FQNEAQ. Trimming removed 2 bases from V and 8 bases from J, with 3 bases in between. This CDR3 region has 11 residues. CDR3 sequence reads: CASSLFGELFF. CDR3 DNA: TGTGCCAGCAGCTTATTTGGGGAGCTGTTTTTT.

The J gene is TRBJ2-7, the V gene TRBV6-5, with D maybe TRBD2 (6 bases). V was clipped by 6 bases and J by 6 bases, with 15 bases between them. Germline V gives CDR1 MNHEY, CDR2 SVGAGI. The CDR3 extends over 13 amino acids. The CDR3 sequence: CASRPYGGGEQYF. CDR3 in DNA: TGTGCCAGCAGACCCTACGGGGGAGGCGAGCAGTACTTC.

With respect to this clone: At one end the junction does not follow the germline gene, possibly because of a read error. This chain connects TRBV30 to TRBJ1-1, with D unclear. The length of the CDR3 is 9 residues. The germline V gene has CDR1 GTSNPN and CDR2 SVGIG (reference sequence). The CDR3 DNA is TGTGCCTGGGGTGTAGAAGCTTTCTTT. Its protein is CAWGVEAFF.

This chain joins TRBV5-3 and TRBJ2-7; D may be TRBD1 (5 bases). TRBV5-3 is recorded as an ORF, its role being uncertain. CDR3 size: 13 residues. Trimming cost V 5 bases and J 3 bases, with 12 bases left between them. The CDR3 DNA is TGTGCCAGAAGGAACAGGAACTACTACGAGCAGTACTTC. Its protein is CARRNRNYYEQYF.

This clone came up once. This chain joins TRBV6-1 and TRBJ1-5, with D possibly being TRBD1 (6 bases). The CDR3 extends over 16 amino acids. The V end lost 0 bases, the J end lost 9 bases, and 18 bases lay between the germline ends. Germline V lookup: CDR1 MNHNS, CDR2 SASEGT. In DNA form, the CDR3 reads TGTGCCAGCAGTGAAGCTTTCACCCACAGGGCGCGGCCCCAGCATTTT. Translated: CASSEAFTHRARPQHF.

This clone was recorded once. The chain uses TRBV7-9 and TRBJ2-2; 7 bases match TRBD1. The CDR3 runs 15 residues. Losses at the gene ends were 5 bases for V and 4 bases for J; bases not matched to a gene: 7. Germline CDR1 and CDR2: SEHNR and FQNEAQ (reference sequence). The CDR3 region is CASSPRQGSTGELFF. CDR3 bases: TGTGCCAGCAGCCCCCGACAGGGTAGCACCGGGGAGCTGTTTTTT.

This clone was counted a few times. This chain connects TRBV29-1 to TRBJ1-1; tentatively, D is TRBD1 (5 bases). CDR1 is SQVTM and CDR2 is ANQGSEA in the germline V gene. This CDR3 has 11 residues. Trimming pared 7 bases from V and 5 bases from J, leaving 11 bases between. The DNA of the CDR3 is TGCAGCGCCGGGGGAGTGACTGAAGCTTTCTTT. It is translated as CSAGGVTEAFF.

CDR3 residues: CASSRTAETGELFF. The CDR3 bases are TGTGCCAGCTCGAGGACAGCTGAAACCGGGGAGCTGTTTTTT. The chain recombines TRBV6-5 with TRBJ2-2, with D maybe TRBD1 (6 bases). This CDR3 spans 14 amino acids. V was trimmed by 8 bases and J by 5 bases, leaving 15 bases between them. Germline CDR1 MNHEY, CDR2 SVGAGI.

The chain combines TRBV30 with TRBJ1-1; TRBD1 is a possible D gene (6 bases). The V and J ends lost 7 bases and 1 base respectively, with 10 bases between them. CDR3 length: 12 amino acids. Germline V gene data show CDR1 as GTSNPN and CDR2 as SVGIG (reference sequence). This CDR3 reads CAFGQTNTEAFF. CDR3 nucleotides: TGTGCCTTCGGACAGACGAACACTGAAGCTTTCTTT.

The chain employs TRBV19 and TRBJ1-1; TRBD1 agrees at 7 bases. V shed 6 bases, J shed 6 bases, and the junction held 7 bases outside the gene matches. Germline values: CDR1 LNHDA, CDR2 SQIVND (reference sequence). The CDR3 runs to 13 residues. The CDR3 loop is CASSPQGDAEAFF. The CDR3, as DNA: TGTGCCAGTAGCCCTCAGGGGGACGCTGAAGCTTTCTTT.